A single sample is the source of the 7 T cell receptor beta chains below, sequenced in a study of T cell repertoires in cytomegalovirus infection. TCRdb re-called the reads with MiXCR, one entry per CDR3 protein. The data show roughly 200,000 distinct CDR3 sequences, less than 50% seen once. Antigens of these TCRs are unknown. Sequenced here: CD8+ T cells from cultured PBMCs, sampled from culture after CMV antigen stimulation. The receptors derive from a human donor in good health (CMV status not recorded). Some clones in this sample may be carry-over from other donors' samples.

This sequence joins TRBV4-2 and TRBJ2-1, with TRBD2 identical over 7 bases. J was trimmed by 4 bases and V by 5 bases; bases with no gene match: 8. The CDR3 covers 15 residues. Per germline, CDR1 LGHNA and CDR2 YNFKEQ. For the CDR3, the DNA is TGTGCCAGCAGCTATCCTAGCGGACCTTACAATGAGCAGTTCTTC. Translation gives CASSYPSGPYNEQFF.

This clonotype has ten or more counts. This chain connects TRBV7-2 to TRBJ2-1, with 11 bases that match TRBD2. This CDR3 contains 15 residues. CDR1 and CDR2 (germline): SGHTA, FQGNSA. J gave up 1 base and V 6 bases, and 2 bases lay outside the gene matches. The chain's CDR3 is CASSSGRGSYNEQFF. CDR3 bases: TGTGCCAGCAGTAGCGGGAGGGGGTCCTACAATGAGCAGTTCTTC.

This clonotype was observed many times. The V call is TRBV4-2, the J call TRBJ2-5; TRBD2 matches at 7 bases. Germline values: CDR1 LGHNA, CDR2 YNFKEQ. With 1 base clipped from V and 1 base from J, the junction kept 6 bases outside the gene matches. This CDR3 has 16 residues. The CDR3 DNA follows: TGTGCCAGCAGCCAAGTGGCTAGCGGAGCCCAAGAGACCCAGTACTTC. This encodes CASSQVASGAQETQYF.

As DNA, the CDR3 is TGTGCCAGCAGGACAGGGGGCCCTAGCTCCTACGAGCAGTACTTC. Its translation: CASRTGGPSSYEQYF. This chain links TRBV27 with TRBJ2-7; 10 positions agree with TRBD1. Germline V gives CDR1 MNHEY, CDR2 SMNVEV (reference sequence). Trimming removed 6 bases from V and 0 bases from J; junction bases left unmatched: 5. The CDR3 contains 15 residues.

This clonotype appeared a few times. V usage is TRBV7-3 and J usage is TRBJ2-6, with 10 bases lining up with TRBD1. Germline V gene lookup returns CDR1 SGHTA and CDR2 FQGTGA. The CDR3 has 18 amino acids. Losses at the gene ends were 4 bases for V and 2 bases for J; bases not matched to a gene: 8. The CDR3 DNA reads as TGTGCCAGCAGCTCGGGACAGGGGACTATACCTGGGGCCAACGTCCTGACTTTC. Its translation is CASSSGQGTIPGANVLTF.

This clonotype was picked up a small number of times. The chain recombines TRBV5-4 with TRBJ1-1; no definite D call. This CDR3 spans 13 amino acids. Germline CDR1 and CDR2: SGHNT and YYREEE (reference sequence). V lost 1 base, J lost 5 bases, and 9 bases lay in between. CDR3 in DNA: TGTGCCAGCAGCTTGTATCAGGATACTGAAGCTTTCTTT. This sequence encodes CASSLYQDTEAFF.

Only a few counts were recorded for this clonotype. This chain connects TRBV12-3 or TRBV12-4 to TRBJ1-5; maybe TRBD1 (5 bases). Trimming stripped 6 bases from V and 3 bases from J, with 12 bases between. The CDR3 has 14 amino acids. This CDR3 is CASRPTANNQPQHF. The CDR3 DNA is TGTGCCAGCAGACCGACAGCCAACAATCAGCCCCAGCATTTT.